This T cell receptor beta chain was identified in a study of long-term antiretroviral therapy in people with HIV. Overall study findings and caveats: In the period from about 2004 to 2017, blood was collected, possibly under older ART regimens.

The assay, immunoSEQ v3.0, was run at survey level. This table comes from immunoSEQ multiplex PCR, and its TCRdb copy is limited to in-frame clones, with some not included. The sample records 17,000 or so clones, roughly nine tenths being singletons. Each HIV-infected participant was given treatment in the United States. The V end lost 0 bases, the J end lost 3 bases, and 3 bases lay between the germline ends. Germline V gene sequence: CDR1 MRHNA, CDR2 SNTAGT. This CDR3 contains 13 residues. A few counts support this clone. Its antigen remains unknown. The sample was unsorted PBMCs, taken 0.3 years after starting antiretroviral therapy. The clonotype comes from a man in his fifties or sixties with HIV. The V gene is TRBV6-4, the J gene TRBJ2-1, with D unresolved. The CDR3 here is CASSDSDYNEQFF. In DNA, the CDR3 is TGTGCCAGCAGTGACTCAGACTACAATGAGCAGTTCTTC.